This record covers a single T cell receptor (beta chain). Its antigen is still unknown. This sample stems from a study of graft-versus-host responses after intestinal transplantation. Across the whole study: Each transplant was multivisceral, liver-intestinal, or isolated intestinal. Once they had received anti-thymocyte globulin induction, all recipients took tacrolimus and steroids for approximately 3 years.

Clones were read by immunoSEQ multiplex PCR, and TCRdb kept only the in-frame ones, dropping some. The sample has roughly 89,000 clones; 91% are singletons. This CDR3 comprises 15 residues. The V end was cut by 5 bases, the J end by 0 bases, with 11 bases between. Germline CDR1 and CDR2: LNHDA and SQIVND (reference sequence). General study results and limits: The authors found GvH clones in recipient marrow, some appearing first in ileum or blood. Early post-transplant falls in HvG clones accompanied the peak levels of circulating GvH clones.

Source: unstimulated CD4+ T cells sorted from spleen or lymph node cells, taken before intestinal transplant. The receptor's source is a human donor who received an intestinal transplant. The J gene is TRBJ1-5, the V gene TRBV19; no firm D call. DNA for the CDR3: TGTGCCAGTAGTTGGGCAGCCCTTAGCAATCAGCCCCAGCATTTT. Protein: CASSWAALSNQPQHF.